This T cell receptor beta chain appears in the sequencing data of a study of CXCR3-negative and CXCR3-positive naive CD8 T cells. Note on this clonotype: What it binds is not known.

It was by 5' RACE with UMI labels that the TRB cDNA libraries were prepared. TCRdb derives one entry per CDR3 protein from the 5' RACE reads, leaving out DNA. Recorded here are under 55,000 distinct CDR3 sequences; the top ten clones represent around 10%. Germline V gene data show CDR1 as SEHNR and CDR2 as FQNEAQ (reference sequence). The CDR3 covers 16 residues. Findings of the study overall: Memory cells diverged, while naive CXCR3-positive and CXCR3-negative cells had similar TRBV-TRBJ usage.

The sample comprised memory CD8+ T cells from blood. This TCR derives from a human donor in good health. Some clones in this sample may be carry-over from other donors' samples. V and J are TRBV7-9 and TRBJ1-2; TCRdb designates TRBD1, a call that cannot be tested without DNA. This chain's CDR3 is CASSLARGTVNYGYTF.